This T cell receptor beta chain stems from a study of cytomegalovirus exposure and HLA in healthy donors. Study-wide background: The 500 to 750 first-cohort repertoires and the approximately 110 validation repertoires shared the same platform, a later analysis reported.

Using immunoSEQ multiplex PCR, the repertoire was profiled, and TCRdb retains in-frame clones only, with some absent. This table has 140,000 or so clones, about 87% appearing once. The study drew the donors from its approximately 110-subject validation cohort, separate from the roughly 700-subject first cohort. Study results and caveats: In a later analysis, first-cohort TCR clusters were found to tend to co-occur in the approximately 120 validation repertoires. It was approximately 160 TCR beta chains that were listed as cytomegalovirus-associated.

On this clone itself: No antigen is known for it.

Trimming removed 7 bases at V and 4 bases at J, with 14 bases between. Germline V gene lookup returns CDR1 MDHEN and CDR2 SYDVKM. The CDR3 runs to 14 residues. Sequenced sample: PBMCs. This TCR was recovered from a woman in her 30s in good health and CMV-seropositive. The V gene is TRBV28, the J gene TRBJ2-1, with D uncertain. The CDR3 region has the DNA TGTGCCAGCATTGCGGCCCTTAGATACAATGAGCAGTTCTTC. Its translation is CASIAALRYNEQFF.